The present T cell receptor beta chain was sequenced within a study of T cells in Graves' hyperthyroidism and ophthalmopathy. Study-wide results and caveats: Appearing also in blood were most of the thyroid clonotypes expanded above 0.001. Ophthalmopathy was separated from stable hyperthyroidism by a 13 V-J model. The model forecast ophthalmopathy, anticipating it by a median around 6.9 months before onset.

From RNA transcripts, TCR beta CDR3 regions were amplified. The HTBI set primed first-round TCR CDR3 RT-PCR. TCRdb reprocessed the multiplex PCR reads via MiXCR and lists one record per CDR3 protein. The sample includes approximately 560,000 distinct CDR3 sequences, 46% of them seen just once. This clonotype was counted a few times. Its specificity is not known. For the diagnoses, clinical symptoms, serum thyroxine and TRAb, thyroid ultrasound and orbital computed tomography were used. The germline CDR1 and CDR2 sequences are SGDLS and YYNGEE. Trimming cost V 2 bases and J 4 bases, with 10 bases left between them. This CDR3 has 13 residues.

Material for sequencing was peripheral blood or thyroid tissue (not recorded which). The chain links TRBV9 to TRBJ2-7; a weak D match, TRBD2 (5 bases). The receptor was isolated from a woman aged 18-29 years with Graves' hyperthyroidism. The CDR3 region has the DNA TGTGCCAGCAGCGTTTCTCCGGGATACGAGCAGTACTTC. This codes for CASSVSPGYEQYF.